These 27 T cell receptor beta chains share one sample of origin, sequenced in a study of blood T cell repertoires in COVID-19. The table came from immunoSEQ multiplex PCR; TCRdb's copy has only in-frame clones and leaves some out. The repertoire holds approximately 200,000 clones, with roughly 92% as singletons. Sequencing was performed on peripheral blood. The source is a man aged 30-40 years with COVID-19, enrolled during active disease.

This chain joins TRBV19 and TRBJ2-3; 12 bases are shared with TRBD2. CDR1 is LNHDA, CDR2 SQIVND, per germline (reference sequence). The CDR3 is made up of 16 amino acids. The V segment lost 5 bases and the J segment 0 bases; nucleotides outside the gene matches: 3. The CDR3 region has the DNA TGTGCCAGTAGTCCTAGCGGGGGGGCCAGCACAGATACGCAGTATTTT. It encodes CASSPSGGASTDTQYF.

The rearrangement uses TRBV7-4 and TRBJ1-4; 7 nucleotides line up with TRBD1. CDR1 is SGHVT, CDR2 SQSDAQ, per germline. The CDR3 has 15 residues. V lost 4 bases and J lost 6; bases outside the gene matches: 8. The CDR3 bases are TGTGCCAGCAGCTCCCGACAGGGAGTGGATGAAAAACTGTTTTTT. It encodes CASSSRQGVDEKLFF.

As regards this clone: Other DNA sequences in the sample encode the same CDR3. The chain couples TRBV11-2 to TRBJ2-7, with D uncertain. V shed 5 bases and J shed 3 bases, with 5 bases lying between them. CDR1 SGHAT and CDR2 FQNNGV come from the germline V gene. The CDR3 sequence is 11 residues long. CDR3 sequence: CASSPNYEQYF. DNA of the CDR3: TGTGCCAGCAGCCCCAACTACGAGCAGTACTTC.

The genes are TRBV5-1 and TRBJ2-2; D is unresolved. V shed 3 bases and J shed 5 bases, with 11 bases lying between them. The germline V gene has CDR1 SGHRS and CDR2 YFSETQ. CDR3 size: 14 residues. CDR3 sequence: CASSYDDTTGELFF. The CDR3 DNA reads TGCGCCAGCAGCTACGATGACACAACCGGGGAGCTGTTTTTT.

The V gene is TRBV30, the J gene TRBJ1-1, with D possibly matching TRBD1 (6 bases). CDR1 and CDR2 (germline): GTSNPN, SVGIG (reference sequence). The CDR3 spans 14 residues. V lost 0 bases, J lost 4 bases, and 12 bases lay in between. The CDR3 DNA is TGTGCCTGGAGTGTACTCAGGGGCACCACTGAAGCTTTCTTT. Residues: CAWSVLRGTTEAFF.

This chain connects TRBV9 to TRBJ2-7; possible D gene TRBD2, 5 bases. Germline loops: CDR1 SGDLS, CDR2 YYNGEE. V lost 0 bases and J lost 3, with 16 bases in between. The CDR3 runs 16 residues. This chain's CDR3 is CASSVASGIGVYEQYF. The CDR3 region has the DNA TGTGCCAGCAGCGTAGCCTCGGGGATAGGTGTCTACGAGCAGTACTTC.

The CDR3 loop reads CASSVGMAGNDYEQYF. Written as DNA, the CDR3 is TGTGCCAGCAGCGTAGGAATGGCAGGGAACGACTACGAGCAGTACTTC. This chain connects TRBV9 to TRBJ2-7, with TRBD1 as a possible D gene (5 bases). Germline V lookup: CDR1 SGDLS, CDR2 YYNGEE. Trimming took 0 bases from V and 3 from J, leaving 16 bases between them. This CDR3 region has 16 residues.

The rearrangement uses TRBV5-1 and TRBJ2-3; 9 positions agree with TRBD2. CDR3 length equals 15 residues. J lost 7 bases, V lost 0 bases, and 6 bases had no gene match. Germline CDR1 SGHRS, CDR2 YFSETQ. CDR3 in DNA: TGCGCCAGCAGCTTGGTGTCTAGCGGGGAACATACGCAGTATTTT. Its protein product is CASSLVSSGEHTQYF.

The V gene is TRBV19, the J gene TRBJ2-5, with 11 bases matching TRBD1. The CDR3 loop spans 14 amino acids. The trim removed 7 bases at V and 4 bases at J, leaving 5 bases unmatched. Germline CDR1 and CDR2: LNHDA and SQIVND (reference sequence). CDR3 DNA: TGTGCCAGTACCCCGGGACAGGGGGGAGAGACCCAGTACTTC. Translation gives CASTPGQGGETQYF. Combining the CDR3 with reference TRBV19 and TRBJ2-5 gives the whole variable domain DGGITQSPKYLFRKEGQNVTLSCEQNLNHDAMYWYRQDPGQGLRLIYYSQIVNDFQKGDIAEGYSVSREKKESFPLTVTSAQKNPTAFYLCASTPGQGGETQYFGPGTRLLVL.

Here the CDR3 DNA reads TGTGCCAGCAGACAGGGTTGGGGCACAGATACGCAGTATTTT. This translates into CASRQGWGTDTQYF. The chain links TRBV6-5 to TRBJ2-3; perhaps TRBD1 as D (6 bases). Germline V CDR1 and CDR2: MNHEY, SVGAGI. This CDR3 is built from 14 residues. V gave up 6 bases and J gave up 1 base, with 11 bases separating them.

This clone appeared once. V gene TRBV5-4 combines with J gene TRBJ2-1; the D gene is possibly TRBD2 (6 bases). Germline CDR1 reads SGHNT; CDR2 reads YYREEE (reference sequence). V lost 0 bases, J lost 9 bases, and 13 bases lay in between. This CDR3 spans 14 amino acids. The CDR3 bases are TGTGCCAGCAGCTTGGAATCAGGGAGGTCTGAGCAGTTCTTC. Translated: CASSLESGRSEQFF.

In its sample, this clone was seen once. J is TRBJ1-1 and V is TRBV6-5; no reliable D call. V was clipped by 5 bases and J by 8 bases, with 18 bases between them. Germline CDR1 reads MNHEY; CDR2 reads SVGAGI. The CDR3 is 14 residues long. DNA of the CDR3: TGTGCCAGCAGTCCCATCAGATCGGGGAGGGAAGCTTTCTTT. It translates to CASSPIRSGREAFF.

The gene calls are TRBV6-5 and TRBJ2-1; 14 bases map to TRBD2. Germline loops: CDR1 MNHEY, CDR2 SVGAGI. CDR3 size: 15 residues. Losses at the gene ends were 7 bases for V and 6 bases for J; bases not matched to a gene: 5. The DNA of the CDR3 is TGTGCCAGCAAGCTCGGACTAGCGGGGGGCAATGAGCAGTTCTTC. It specifies CASKLGLAGGNEQFF.

The rearrangement uses TRBV11-2 and TRBJ1-1; no clear D gene. This CDR3 region has 15 residues. Trimming took 1 base from V and 0 from J, leaving 9 bases between them. The germline V gene encodes CDR1 SGHAT and CDR2 FQNNGV. The CDR3 region is CASSLGRRMNTEAFF. The CDR3 DNA reads as TGTGCCAGCAGCTTAGGGAGAAGAATGAACACTGAAGCTTTCTTT.

The rearrangement joins TRBV30 to TRBJ1-5; D gene uncertain. Germline V gene data show CDR1 as GTSNPN and CDR2 as SVGIG (reference sequence). This CDR3 spans 14 amino acids. Trimming took 0 bases from V and 4 from J, leaving 10 bases between them. The CDR3 region is CAWSVVQSNQPQHF. CDR3 nucleotide sequence: TGTGCCTGGAGTGTTGTACAGTCTAATCAGCCCCAGCATTTT.

The chain carries TRBV7-3 and TRBJ2-5; the D gene is possibly TRBD2 (6 bases). V lost 2 bases and J 2 bases, leaving 12 bases between the germline ends. The germline CDR1 and CDR2 sequences are SGHTA and FQGTGA. The CDR3 is 15 amino acids. The CDR3 DNA is TGTGCCAGCAGCTTACTCGGGGGATTACAAGAGACCCAGTACTTC. Its translation is CASSLLGGLQETQYF.

This clone was seen a single time. The chain combines TRBV14 with TRBJ1-1; 10 nucleotides match TRBD1. V was pared by 4 bases and J by 0 bases, with 5 bases of the junction left unmatched. Germline values: CDR1 SGHDN, CDR2 FVKESK. The CDR3 has 16 residues. The CDR3 sequence: CASSPTDRGMNTEAFF. In DNA form, the CDR3 reads TGTGCCAGCAGCCCTACGGACAGGGGGATGAACACTGAAGCTTTCTTT.

The V call is TRBV29-1, the J call TRBJ1-2, with 9 positions matching TRBD1. The J segment lost 8 bases and the V segment lost 4 bases, leaving 5 bases of the junction unmatched. Germline values: CDR1 SQVTM, CDR2 ANQGSEA. The CDR3 sequence is 12 residues long. As DNA, the CDR3 is TGCAGCGTTGGACAGGGGGACGCCGGCTACACCTTC. This encodes CSVGQGDAGYTF.

V is TRBV2 and J is TRBJ1-2; 8 bases line up with TRBD1. Germline values: CDR1 SNHLY, CDR2 FYNNEI. The J segment lost 6 bases and the V segment lost 7 bases, leaving 10 bases of the junction unmatched. The CDR3 spans 14 residues. This CDR3 reads CASTRQGSWDGYTF. In nucleotides, the CDR3 is TGTGCCAGCACAAGACAGGGGTCCTGGGATGGCTACACCTTC.

The chain has TRBV6-2 or TRBV6-3 and TRBJ2-1, with 8 bases fitting TRBD2. Germline V gene data show CDR1 as MNHEY and CDR2 as SVGEGT. The CDR3 is made up of 17 amino acids. V was clipped by 0 bases and J by 8 bases; unmatched bases: 12. The CDR3 bases are TGTGCCAGCAGTTACTCGCAGCGGGGGACCGTTACCCATGAGCAGTTCTTC. It is translated as CASSYSQRGTVTHEQFF.

The rearrangement joins TRBV12-3 or TRBV12-4 to TRBJ2-7; TRBD2 agrees at 7 bases. The CDR3 runs to 12 residues. V was clipped by 6 bases and J by 7 bases; unmatched bases: 6. The CDR3, as DNA: TGTGCCAGCAGACCTCCCGGGGGGGAGCAGTACTTC. Translation: CASRPPGGEQYF.

The chain links TRBV18 to TRBJ1-1, with 8 bases lining up with TRBD1. Germline lookup yields CDR1 KGHSH and CDR2 LQKENI. This CDR3 is built from 17 residues. Trimming at V came to 2 bases and at J to 4 bases, leaving 12 bases not matched to a gene. The CDR3 bases are TGTGCCAGCTCACCATATGGAGGGACAGGAGTTCCCACTGAAGCTTTCTTT. Residues: CASSPYGGTGVPTEAFF.

The chain uses TRBV30 and TRBJ1-2; 7 bases align to TRBD1. Per the germline V gene, CDR1 is GTSNPN and CDR2 is SVGIG (reference sequence). The CDR3 is 12 amino acids. The ends lost 2 bases at V and 7 bases at J; junction bases unmatched: 4. The CDR3 region is CAWSKQGFGYTF. The DNA for the CDR3 is TGTGCCTGGAGTAAACAGGGGTTTGGCTACACCTTC.

The gene calls are TRBV7-9 and TRBJ1-2; TRBD1 might be the D (5 bases). CDR1 and CDR2 from the germline V gene are SEHNR and FQNEAQ (reference sequence). The CDR3 loop spans 14 amino acids. Trimming pared 8 bases from V and 8 bases from J, leaving 21 bases between. The CDR3 region is CASGGTEDRRGYTF. The CDR3 DNA sequence: TGTGCCAGCGGCGGGACGGAAGATCGTAGGGGCTACACCTTC.

V is TRBV27 and J is TRBJ2-7; D gene ambiguous. This CDR3 contains 12 residues. Germline-derived CDR1 and CDR2 are MNHEY and SMNVEV (reference sequence). V was trimmed by 6 bases and J by 2 bases, leaving 8 bases between them. CDR3 protein: CASRSRTYEQYF. Written as DNA, the CDR3 is TGTGCCAGCAGATCCAGGACCTACGAGCAGTACTTC.

The chain couples TRBV11-3 to TRBJ2-7; D may be TRBD2 (7 bases). This CDR3 has 19 amino acids. From germline, CDR1 is SGHNT and CDR2 YENEEA. Trimming pared 7 bases from V and 4 bases from J, leaving 32 bases between. CDR3 protein: CASTSRVGGGPESKYEQYF. The CDR3 DNA reads as TGTGCCAGCACCTCCCGCGTGGGAGGGGGGCCGGAATCAAAGTACGAGCAGTACTTC.

This clone occurred once. The rearrangement joins TRBV28 to TRBJ2-7; 10 bases fit TRBD1. Trimming took 7 bases from V and 0 from J; bases not matched to a gene: 9. From germline, CDR1 is MDHEN and CDR2 SYDVKM. CDR3 length equals 16 residues. CDR3 in amino acids: CASTGQGGSLSYEQYF. The CDR3 region has the DNA TGTGCCAGCACCGGACAGGGGGGGAGCCTCTCCTACGAGCAGTACTTC.